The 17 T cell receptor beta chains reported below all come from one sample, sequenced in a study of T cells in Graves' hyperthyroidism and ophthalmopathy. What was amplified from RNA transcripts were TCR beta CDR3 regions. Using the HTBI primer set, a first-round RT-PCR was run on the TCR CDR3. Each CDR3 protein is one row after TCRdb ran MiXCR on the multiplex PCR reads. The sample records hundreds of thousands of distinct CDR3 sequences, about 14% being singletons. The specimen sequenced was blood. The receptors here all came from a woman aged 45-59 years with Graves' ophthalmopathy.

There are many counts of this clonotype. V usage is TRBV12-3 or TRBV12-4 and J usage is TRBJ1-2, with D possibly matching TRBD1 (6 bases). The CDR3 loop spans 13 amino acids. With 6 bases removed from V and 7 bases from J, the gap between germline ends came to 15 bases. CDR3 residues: CASSPTGSRGYTF. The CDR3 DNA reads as TGTGCCAGCAGCCCCACAGGGTCCCGTGGCTACACCTTC.

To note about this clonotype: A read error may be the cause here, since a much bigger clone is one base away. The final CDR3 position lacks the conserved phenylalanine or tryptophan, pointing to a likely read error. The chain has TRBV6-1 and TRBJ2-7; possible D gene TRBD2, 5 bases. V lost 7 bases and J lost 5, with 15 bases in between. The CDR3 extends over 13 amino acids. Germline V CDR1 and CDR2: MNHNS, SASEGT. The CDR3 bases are TGTGCCAGCACCCCCGGGCCCGGGGACGAGCAGTACCTC. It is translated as CASTPGPGDEQYL.

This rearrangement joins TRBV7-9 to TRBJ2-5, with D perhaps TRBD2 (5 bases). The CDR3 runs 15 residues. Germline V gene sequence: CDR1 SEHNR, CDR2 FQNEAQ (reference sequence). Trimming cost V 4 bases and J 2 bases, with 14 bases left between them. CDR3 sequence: CASSSLSGKQETQYF. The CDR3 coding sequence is TGTGCCAGCAGCTCCCTCTCCGGGAAACAAGAGACCCAGTACTTC.

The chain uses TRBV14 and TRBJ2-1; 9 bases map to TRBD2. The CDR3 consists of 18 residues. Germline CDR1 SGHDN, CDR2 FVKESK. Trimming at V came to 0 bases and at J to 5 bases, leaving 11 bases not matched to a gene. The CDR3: CASSQDGGPSGIDNEQFF. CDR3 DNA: TGTGCCAGCAGCCAAGATGGGGGACCTAGCGGGATCGACAATGAGCAGTTCTTC.

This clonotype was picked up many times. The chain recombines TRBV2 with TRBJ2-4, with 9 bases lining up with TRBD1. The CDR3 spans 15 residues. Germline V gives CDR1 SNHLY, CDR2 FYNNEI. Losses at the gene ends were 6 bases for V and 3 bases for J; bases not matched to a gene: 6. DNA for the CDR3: TGTGCCAGCAGAGGACAGGGGTTTTTCAAAAACATTCAGTACTTC. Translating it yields CASRGQGFFKNIQYF.

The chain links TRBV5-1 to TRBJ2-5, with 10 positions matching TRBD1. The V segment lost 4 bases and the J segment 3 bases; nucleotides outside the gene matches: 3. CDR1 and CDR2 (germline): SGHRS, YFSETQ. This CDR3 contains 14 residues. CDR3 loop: CASSRGQGKETQYF. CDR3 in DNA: TGCGCCAGCAGCCGGGGACAGGGGAAAGAGACCCAGTACTTC.

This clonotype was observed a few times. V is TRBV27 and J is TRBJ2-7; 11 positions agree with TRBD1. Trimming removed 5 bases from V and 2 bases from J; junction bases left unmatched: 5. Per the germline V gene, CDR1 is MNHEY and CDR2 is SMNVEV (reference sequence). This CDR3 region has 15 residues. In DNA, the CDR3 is TGTGCCAGCAGTAGCAGGACAGGGGGCCCCTACGAGCAGTACTTC. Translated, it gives CASSSRTGGPYEQYF.

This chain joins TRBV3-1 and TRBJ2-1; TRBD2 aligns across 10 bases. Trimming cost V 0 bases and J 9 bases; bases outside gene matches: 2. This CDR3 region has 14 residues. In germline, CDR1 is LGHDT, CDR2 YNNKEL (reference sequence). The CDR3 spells CASSQDLAGVEQFF. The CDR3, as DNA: TGTGCCAGCAGCCAAGATCTAGCGGGAGTTGAGCAGTTCTTC.

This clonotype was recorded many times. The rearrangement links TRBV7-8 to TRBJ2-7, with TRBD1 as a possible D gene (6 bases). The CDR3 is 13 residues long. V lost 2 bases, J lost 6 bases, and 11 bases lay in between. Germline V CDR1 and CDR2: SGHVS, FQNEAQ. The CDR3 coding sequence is TGTGCCAGCAGCTTAAACAGGGTTTGCGAGCAGTACTTC. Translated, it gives CASSLNRVCEQYF.

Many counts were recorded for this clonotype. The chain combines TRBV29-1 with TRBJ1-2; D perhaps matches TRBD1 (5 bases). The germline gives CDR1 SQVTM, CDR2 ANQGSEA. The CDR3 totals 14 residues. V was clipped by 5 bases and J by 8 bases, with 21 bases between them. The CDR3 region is CSVLHPGVRGGYTF. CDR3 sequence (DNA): TGCAGCGTTCTCCATCCCGGGGTCCGGGGCGGCTACACCTTC. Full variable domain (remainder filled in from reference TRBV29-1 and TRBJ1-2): SAVISQKPSRDICQRGTSLTIQCQVDSQVTMMFWYRQQPGQSLTLIATANQGSEATYESGFVIDKFPISRPNLTFSTLTVSNMSPEDSSIYLCSVLHPGVRGGYTFGSGTRLTVV.

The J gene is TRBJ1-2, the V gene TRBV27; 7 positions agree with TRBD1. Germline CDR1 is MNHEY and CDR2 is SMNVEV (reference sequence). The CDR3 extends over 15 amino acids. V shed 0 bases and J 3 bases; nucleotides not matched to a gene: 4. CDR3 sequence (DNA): TGTGCCAGCAGTTTATCGAGGGACAGATACTATGGCTACACCTTC. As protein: CASSLSRDRYYGYTF.

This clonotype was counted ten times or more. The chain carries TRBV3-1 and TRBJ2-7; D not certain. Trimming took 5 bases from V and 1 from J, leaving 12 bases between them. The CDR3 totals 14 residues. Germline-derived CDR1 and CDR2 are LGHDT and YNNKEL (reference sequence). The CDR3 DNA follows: TGTGCCAGCAGCATATATGGTCCTTCCTACGAGCAGTACTTC. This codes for CASSIYGPSYEQYF.

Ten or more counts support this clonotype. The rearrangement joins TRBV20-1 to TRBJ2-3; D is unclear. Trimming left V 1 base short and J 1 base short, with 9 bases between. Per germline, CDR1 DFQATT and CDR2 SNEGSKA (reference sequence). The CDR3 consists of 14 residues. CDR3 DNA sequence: TGCAGTGCTAGAGCCTCGATGGGCACAGATACGCAGTATTTT. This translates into CSARASMGTDTQYF.

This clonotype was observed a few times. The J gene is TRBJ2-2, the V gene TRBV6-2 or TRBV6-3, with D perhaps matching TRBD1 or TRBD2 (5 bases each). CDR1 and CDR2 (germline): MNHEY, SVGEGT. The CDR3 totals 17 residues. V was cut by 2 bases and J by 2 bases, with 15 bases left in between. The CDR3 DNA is TGTGCCAGCAGTTACACGACCGGGACGGGTAACACCGGGGAGCTGTTTTTT. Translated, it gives CASSYTTGTGNTGELFF.

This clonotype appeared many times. CDR3 loop: CASSLGTDSGNTIYF. CDR3 DNA: TGTGCCAGCAGTTTAGGGACAGACTCTGGAAACACCATATATTTT. The chain carries TRBV12-3 or TRBV12-4 and TRBJ1-3; maybe TRBD1 (6 bases). V lost 1 base and J 0 bases, leaving 7 bases between the germline ends. This CDR3 is 15 amino acids long.

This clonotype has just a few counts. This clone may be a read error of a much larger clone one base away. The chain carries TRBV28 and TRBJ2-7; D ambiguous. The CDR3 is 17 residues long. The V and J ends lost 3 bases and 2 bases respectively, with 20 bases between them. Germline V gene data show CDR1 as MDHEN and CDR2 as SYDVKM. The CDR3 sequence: CASSFSGTATSPYEQYF. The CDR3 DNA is TGTGCCAGCAGTTTTAGTGGTACAGCTACATCACCCTACGAGCAGTACTTC.

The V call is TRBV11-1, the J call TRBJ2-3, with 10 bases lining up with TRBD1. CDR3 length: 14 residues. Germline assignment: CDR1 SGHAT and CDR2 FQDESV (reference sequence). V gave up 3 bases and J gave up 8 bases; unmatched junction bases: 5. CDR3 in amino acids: CASSFGTGVVTQYF. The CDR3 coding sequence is TGTGCCAGCAGCTTCGGGACAGGGGTCGTTACGCAGTATTTT.